This T cell receptor (beta chain) was recorded in a study of glioma-infiltrating T cells. Study-level findings and limits: Above-expected tissue-blood divergence occurred in all gliomas, most in low-grade ones. Very few CDR3 sequences were shared between tissue and blood.

CDR1 is SGHTA, CDR2 FQGNSA, per germline. Trimming took 3 bases from V and 3 from J, leaving 18 bases between them. This CDR3 has 18 residues. TCR alpha and beta CDR3 regions were amplified from RNA using iRepertoire nested multiplex PCR. Input was about 95-400 ng of tissue mRNA or PBMC total RNA. TCRdb used MiXCR to reprocess the multiplex PCR reads, holding one entry per CDR3 protein. The repertoire has about 140,000 distinct CDR3 sequences, more than 35% of them found once; the top ten carry roughly 20%. On this clonotype: Antigen: not known.

Source material: glioma tissue, nonneoplastic brain tissue, or PBMCs (not recorded which). This clonotype was obtained from a human donor with low-grade glioma or glioblastoma, undergoing nonglioma brain surgery, or in good health (not recorded which). J is TRBJ1-6 and V is TRBV7-2, with D possibly matching TRBD1 (6 bases). CDR3 DNA sequence: TGTGCCAGCAGCTTTGGGGGTCGGGGGGCGAGCTATAATTCACCCCTCCACTTT. Translating gives CASSFGGRGASYNSPLHF. Filled out from reference TRBV7-2 and TRBJ1-6, the complete variable domain reads GAGVSQSPSNKVTEKGKDVELRCDPISGHTALYWYRQSLGQGLEFLIYFQGNSAPDKSGLPSDRFSAERTGGSVSTLTIQRTQQEDSAVYLCASSFGGRGASYNSPLHFGNGTRLTVT.